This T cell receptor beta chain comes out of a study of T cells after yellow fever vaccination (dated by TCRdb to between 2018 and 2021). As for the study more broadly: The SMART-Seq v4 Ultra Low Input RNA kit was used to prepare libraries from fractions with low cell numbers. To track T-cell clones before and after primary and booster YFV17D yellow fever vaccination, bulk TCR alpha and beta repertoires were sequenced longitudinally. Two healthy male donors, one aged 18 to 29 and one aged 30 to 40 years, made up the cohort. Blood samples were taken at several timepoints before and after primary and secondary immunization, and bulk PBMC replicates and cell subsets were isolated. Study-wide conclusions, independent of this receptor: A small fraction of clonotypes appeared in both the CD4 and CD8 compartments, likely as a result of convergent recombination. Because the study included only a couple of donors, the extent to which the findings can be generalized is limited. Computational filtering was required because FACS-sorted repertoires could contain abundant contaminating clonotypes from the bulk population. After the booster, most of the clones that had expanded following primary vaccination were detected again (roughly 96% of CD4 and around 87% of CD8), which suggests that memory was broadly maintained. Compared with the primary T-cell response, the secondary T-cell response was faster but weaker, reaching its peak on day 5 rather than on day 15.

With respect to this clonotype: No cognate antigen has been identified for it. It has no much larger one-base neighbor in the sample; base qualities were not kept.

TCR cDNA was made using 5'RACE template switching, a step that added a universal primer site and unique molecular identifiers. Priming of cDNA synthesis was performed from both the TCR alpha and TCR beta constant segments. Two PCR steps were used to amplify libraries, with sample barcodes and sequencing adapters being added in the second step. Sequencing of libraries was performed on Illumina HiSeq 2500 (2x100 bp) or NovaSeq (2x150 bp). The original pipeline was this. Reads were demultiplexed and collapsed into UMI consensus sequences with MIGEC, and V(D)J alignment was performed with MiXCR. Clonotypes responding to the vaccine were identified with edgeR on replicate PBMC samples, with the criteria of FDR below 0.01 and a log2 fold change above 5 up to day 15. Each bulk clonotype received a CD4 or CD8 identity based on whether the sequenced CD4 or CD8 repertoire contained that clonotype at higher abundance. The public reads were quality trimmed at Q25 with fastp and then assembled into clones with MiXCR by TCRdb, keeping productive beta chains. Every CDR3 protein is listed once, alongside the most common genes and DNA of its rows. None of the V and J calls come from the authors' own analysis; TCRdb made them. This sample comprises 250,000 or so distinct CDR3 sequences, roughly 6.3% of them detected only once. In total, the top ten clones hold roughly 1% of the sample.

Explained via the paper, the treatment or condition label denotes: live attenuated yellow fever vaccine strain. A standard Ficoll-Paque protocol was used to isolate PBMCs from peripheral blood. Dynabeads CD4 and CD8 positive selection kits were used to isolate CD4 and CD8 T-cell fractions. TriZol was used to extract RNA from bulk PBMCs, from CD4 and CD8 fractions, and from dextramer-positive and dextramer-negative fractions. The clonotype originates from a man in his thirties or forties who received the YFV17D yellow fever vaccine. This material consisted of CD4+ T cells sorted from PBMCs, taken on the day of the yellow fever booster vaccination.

The CDR3 is CASSQDLRNTIYF. At the DNA level, the sequence is TGTGCCAGCAGCCAAGATCTCAGAAACACCATATATTTT. This chain joins TRBV14 to TRBJ1-3; no D gene can be assigned with confidence. The germline V gene provides CDR1 SGHDN and CDR2 FVKESK. Trimming removed 0 bases from V and 5 bases from J, leaving 5 bases between the germline ends. Spanning cysteine to phenylalanine, the CDR3 consists of 13 amino acids. CDR3 DNA is the only sequence kept; it has 39 bases, read in frame from the first base.